This T cell receptor beta chain came from a study of beta chain features in type 1 diabetes. Overall study context: Patient and healthy donor groups were alike in age, gender and cell yields. Study-level findings and limits: Shorter TCRB CDR3s, moderately but significantly so, marked every one of the four CD4+ subsets in Type 1 diabetes patients. VDJ junctions from type 1 diabetes patients carried fewer insertions and larger deletions.

Averaging approximately 120 mL, one heparinised blood draw was given by each donor. Expressed TCRB transcripts were sequenced after all isolated RNA was converted to cDNA. Generated by immunoSEQ multiplex PCR, the TCRdb table keeps only in-frame clones and is missing some. The sample yields roughly 240,000 clones, approximately 14% seen once. A remark on this clone: The antigen remains undetermined.

Germline V gives CDR1 SGDLS, CDR2 YYNGEE. The CDR3 is 16 residues long. Trimming took off 7 bases at V and 0 bases at J, with 14 bases between the two ends. The chain has TRBV9 and TRBJ2-6; no firm D call. The receptor's source is a woman in her forties in good health. The specimen sequenced was naive CD4+ T cells from blood. CDR3 residues: CASRTVLNSGANVLTF. CDR3 sequence (DNA): TGTGCCAGCCGAACGGTTTTGAACTCTGGGGCCAACGTCCTGACTTTC.